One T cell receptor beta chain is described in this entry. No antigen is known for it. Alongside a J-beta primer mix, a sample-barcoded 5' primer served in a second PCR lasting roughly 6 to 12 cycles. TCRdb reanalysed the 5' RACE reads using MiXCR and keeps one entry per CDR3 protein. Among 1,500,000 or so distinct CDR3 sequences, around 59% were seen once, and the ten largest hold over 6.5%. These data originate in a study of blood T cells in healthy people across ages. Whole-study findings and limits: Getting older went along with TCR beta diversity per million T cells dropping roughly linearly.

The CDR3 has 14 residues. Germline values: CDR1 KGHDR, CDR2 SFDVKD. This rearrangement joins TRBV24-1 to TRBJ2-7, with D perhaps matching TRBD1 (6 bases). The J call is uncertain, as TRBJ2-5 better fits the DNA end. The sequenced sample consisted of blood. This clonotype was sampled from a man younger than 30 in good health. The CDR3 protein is CATSDSGVGETQYF. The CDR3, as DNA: TGTGCCACCAGTGATTCAGGGGTGGGAGAGACCCAGTACTTC.